The present TCR beta chain was sequenced within a study of T cell repertoires in aging, cancer and after chemotherapy. General observations from the study: Median generation probability rose over the chemotherapy interval in each cancer cohort, suggesting rebound thymic output.

The template was genomic DNA from peripheral blood, not RNA. Rearranged V-D-J TRB sequences were amplified with a mixed TRB-A/B primer pool. TCRdb analysed the multiplex PCR reads with MiXCR anew, one entry per CDR3 protein. Of 950 to 1,300 distinct CDR3 sequences detected, about 31% appear once; the ten largest clones hold approximately 92%. On this clonotype: Its antigen is currently unknown.

Trimming removed 5 bases at V and 6 bases at J, with 18 bases between. Per germline, CDR1 MRHNA and CDR2 SNTAGT. The CDR3 runs 15 residues. The chain employs TRBV6-4 and TRBJ2-3; D may correspond to TRBD1 or TRBD2 (6 bases each). The sequence came from a human donor with a blood cancer. The sample comprised blood. The CDR3 region has the DNA TGTGCCAGCAGTCACCTGGGGGGCTCCGGGGATACGCAGTATTTT. Amino acid sequence: CASSHLGGSGDTQYF.